This T cell receptor beta chain was identified in a study of T-cell memory formation after mild COVID-19. Study details: TCR clusters were mostly confined to one donor each. Whole-study results and caveats: Clones that shrank (day 15 to 85) were balanced CD4/CD8, whereas later expanders leaned CD4+.

TCRdb independently ran MiXCR on the 5' RACE reads; one entry per CDR3 protein. In the table there are about 260,000 distinct CDR3 sequences, roughly 17% of which are singletons. This clonotype was seen ten or more times. Its antigen is currently unknown. Input material: PBMCs or a T cell subset sorted from them (not recorded which). The TCR sequence derives from a man aged 18 to 30 who had mild COVID-19 (a few samples of this study predate the infection). Cell type and time point are not known.

The CDR3 loop reads CAWRNGGGELFF. The CDR3 nucleotides are TGTGCCTGGAGGAACGGGGGTGGGGAGCTGTTTTTT. J is TRBJ2-2 and V is TRBV30; D is possibly TRBD2 (6 bases). The CDR3 is made up of 12 amino acids. Germline assignment: CDR1 GTSNPN and CDR2 SVGIG (reference sequence). Trimming took 3 bases from V and 8 from J, leaving 10 bases between them.